The rows below give T cell receptor beta chains drawn from one sample of a study of blood T cell repertoires in COVID-19. Some clones are missing from TCRdb's copy, which holds only in-frame ones; the method was immunoSEQ multiplex PCR. Of about 260,000 clones in the sample, about 88% were seen once. Input material: PBMCs or T cells enriched from blood (not recorded which). These receptors originate from a woman aged 45-65 years who had recovered from COVID-19. Each CDR3 is given with its conserved first and last residue. A D gene is named only where the DNA matches it firmly. Size is omitted from some rows. Given values are once, few, many or a class for expanded clones.

d_gene	j_gene	v_gene	abundance	CDR3aa	CDR3nt
TRBD2	TRBJ2-1	TRBV15	.	CATSRDLSGSGNEQFF	TGTGCCACCAGCAGAGATCTAAGCGGGAGTGGGAATGAGCAGTTCTTC
.	TRBJ2-7	TRBV29-1	.	CSASGTYEQYF	TGCAGCGCAAGCGGTACCTACGAGCAGTACTTC
.	TRBJ2-3	TRBV19	.	CASSIGTGTDTQYF	TGTGCCAGTAGTATAGGAACTGGCACAGATACGCAGTATTTT
.	TRBJ2-2	TRBV3-1/TRBV3-2	.	CASSQAQGLMNTGELFF	TGTGCCAGCAGCCAAGCCCAGGGACTCATGAACACCGGGGAGCTGTTTTTT
.	TRBJ2-7	TRBV27	.	CASGPGGEQYF	TGTGCCAGCGGCCCCGGGGGTGAGCAGTACTTC
TRBD1	TRBJ1-4	TRBV30	.	CAWRQGGANEKLFF	TGTGCCTGGAGACAGGGGGGGGCGAATGAAAAACTGTTTTTT
.	TRBJ1-6	TRBV20-1	.	CSASGQGIRNSPLHF	TGCAGTGCTAGTGGCCAGGGGATCCGTAATTCACCCCTCCACTTT
TRBD2	TRBJ2-3	TRBV4-1	.	CASSPRLAGADTQYF	TGCGCCAGCAGCCCACGACTAGCGGGAGCAGATACGCAGTATTTT
.	TRBJ1-1	TRBV12-2	.	CASRLGGTGGSEAFF	TGTGCAAGTCGCTTAGGGGGGACAGGCGGATCCGAAGCTTTCTTT
TRBD1	TRBJ1-1	TRBV7-9	.	CASRPDRGEAFF	TGTGCCAGCAGACCGGACAGGGGGGAAGCTTTCTTT
TRBD1	TRBJ1-2	TRBV3-1/TRBV3-2	.	CASSLLGQGENYGYTF	TGTGCCAGCAGCCTATTAGGACAGGGGGAAAACTATGGCTACACCTTC
.	TRBJ2-2	TRBV19	.	CASSISGTGELFF	TGTGCCAGTAGTATTTCGGGTACCGGGGAGCTGTTTTTT
TRBD2	TRBJ2-3	TRBV11-2	few	CASSLAASGTDTQYF	TGTGCCAGCAGCTTAGCCGCTAGCGGGACAGATACGCAGTATTTT
TRBD1	TRBJ1-1	TRBV19	once	CASSIAGQGNTEAFF	TGTGCCAGTAGTATAGCGGGACAGGGGAACACTGAAGCTTTCTTT
TRBD1	TRBJ2-3	TRBV7-3	.	CASSRQGRSTDTQYF	TGTGCCAGCAGCCGACAGGGGAGGAGCACAGATACGCAGTATTTT
TRBD1	TRBJ2-1	TRBV7-2	.	CASSSRDRNGEQFF	TGTGCCAGCAGCTCCCGGGACAGGAATGGGGAGCAGTTCTTC
TRBD2	TRBJ2-3	TRBV6-2/TRBV6-3	.	CASSYVVAGGLADTQYF	TGTGCCAGCAGTTACGTAGTAGCGGGAGGTCTCGCAGATACGCAGTATTTT
TRBD2	TRBJ2-1	TRBV19	.	CASSIYRTSGRNEQFF	TGTGCCAGTAGTATATATAGGACTAGCGGGAGAAATGAGCAGTTCTTC
.	TRBJ1-2	TRBV6-5	.	CASSYGGDNYGYTF	TGTGCCAGCAGTTATGGCGGGGATAACTATGGCTACACCTTC
TRBD1	TRBJ1-1	TRBV30	once	CAWRQGPNEAFF	TGTGCCTGGCGACAGGGACCGAATGAAGCTTTCTTT
.	TRBJ2-7	TRBV7-9	many	CASSPGVRQYF	TGTGCCAGCAGCCCGGGGGTGAGGCAGTACTTC
.	TRBJ2-1	TRBV6-2/TRBV6-3	.	CASSSGRGIEQFF	TGTGCCAGCAGTTCGGGCAGAGGGATTGAGCAGTTCTTC
TRBD1	TRBJ2-2	TRBV7-2	.	CASSLKWTGDPTGELFF	TGTGCCAGCAGCTTAAAGTGGACAGGGGATCCCACCGGGGAGCTGTTTTTT
TRBD1	TRBJ1-1	TRBV29-1	.	CSARQGGGTEAFF	TGCAGCGCACGCCAGGGGGGCGGGACTGAAGCTTTCTTT
TRBD2	TRBJ2-7	TRBV6-2/TRBV6-3	.	CASSYKSWRGAGESFYEQYF	TGTGCCAGCAGTTACAAGTCGTGGCGTGGAGCGGGAGAATCATTCTACGAGCAGTACTTC
.	TRBJ2-5	TRBV4-2	.	CASSQDARQETQYF	TGTGCCAGCAGCCAAGACGCGAGACAAGAGACCCAGTACTTC
.	TRBJ1-5	TRBV2	.	CASSRQTSNQPQHF	TGTGCCAGCAGTCGACAGACTAGCAATCAGCCCCAGCATTTT
TRBD2	TRBJ2-5	TRBV5-6	.	CASSRLAGEERETQYF	TGTGCCAGCAGCAGACTAGCGGGAGAAGAAAGAGAGACCCAGTACTTC
.	TRBJ1-5	TRBV6-2/TRBV6-3	.	CASSFIAGGGQPQHF	TGTGCCAGCAGTTTCATAGCGGGGGGCGGACAGCCCCAGCATTTT
TRBD1	TRBJ1-4	TRBV27	.	CASSSRTGANEKLFF	TGTGCCAGCAGTTCCCGGACAGGGGCAAATGAAAAACTGTTTTTT
.	TRBJ2-1	TRBV4-3	.	CASSPREQHYNEQFF	TGCGCCAGCAGCCCTCGTGAACAGCATTACAATGAGCAGTTCTTC
.	TRBJ2-7	TRBV4-3	once	CASSPYSTGNYEQYF	TGCGCCAGCAGCCCCTATTCGACGGGAAACTACGAGCAGTACTTC
TRBD2	TRBJ2-1	TRBV6-5	.	CASSKKAGIFNEQFF	TGTGCCAGCAGCAAGAAAGCGGGGATCTTCAATGAGCAGTTCTTC
.	TRBJ2-2	TRBV7-8	.	CASSLTGKTGELFF	TGTGCCAGCAGCTTAACAGGGAAGACCGGGGAGCTGTTTTTT
.	TRBJ1-4	TRBV28	once	CASFKMRGEKLFF	TGTGCCAGTTTTAAGATGCGGGGTGAAAAACTGTTTTTT
.	TRBJ1-1	TRBV7-9	.	CASSFTPGGGVNTEAFF	TGTGCCAGCAGCTTTACACCGGGAGGCGGCGTGAACACTGAAGCTTTCTTT
TRBD2	TRBJ2-1	TRBV6-5	once	CASSYSGLAAYNEQFF	TGTGCCAGCAGTTACTCGGGACTAGCGGCGTACAATGAGCAGTTCTTC
.	TRBJ2-7	TRBV28	.	CASRGNDIEQYF	TGTGCCAGTCGGGGGAACGACATAGAGCAGTACTTC
.	TRBJ1-5	TRBV6-5	.	CASSQGHQPQHF	TGTGCCAGCAGCCAGGGGCATCAGCCCCAGCATTTT
TRBD1	TRBJ1-5	TRBV27	.	CASSFYPDRGGQPQHF	TGTGCCAGCAGTTTTTATCCCGACAGGGGCGGTCAGCCCCAGCATTTT
.	TRBJ1-1	TRBV5-5	.	CASSQRAGDTEAFF	TGTGCCAGCAGTCAGAGAGCGGGGGACACTGAAGCTTTCTTT
.	TRBJ2-1	TRBV5-1	.	CASSLGGRNYNEQFF	TGCGCCAGCAGCCTCGGGGGTAGAAACTACAATGAGCAGTTCTTC
.	TRBJ2-1	TRBV20-1	.	CSVVNEQFF	TGCAGTGTCGTCAATGAGCAGTTCTTC
.	TRBJ2-2	TRBV9	.	CAGLSVRVGDTGELFF	TGTGCCGGTCTTTCCGTGCGGGTTGGCGACACCGGGGAGCTGTTTTTT
.	TRBJ1-6	TRBV4-2	.	CASSQELGKRDSPLHF	TGTGCCAGCAGCCAAGAGTTGGGCAAGAGGGATTCACCCCTCCACTTT
.	TRBJ1-5	TRBV18	.	CASSPRGRAEGFNQPQHF	TGTGCCAGCTCACCACGGGGACGAGCGGAGGGTTTCAATCAGCCCCAGCATTTT
TRBD1	TRBJ2-7	TRBV6-5	.	CASREGQATYEQYF	TGTGCCAGCAGGGAGGGACAGGCAACCTACGAGCAGTACTTC
.	TRBJ1-1	TRBV6-5	.	CASSRLGTEAFF	TGTGCCAGCAGTAGACTTGGGACTGAAGCTTTCTTT
.	TRBJ2-1	TRBV6-7	.	CASSYSACAYNEQFF	TGTGCCAGCAGTTACTCCGCGTGTGCCTACAATGAGCAGTTCTTC
TRBD1	TRBJ2-5	TRBV5-6	.	CASSDRGFGETQYF	TGTGCCAGCAGCGACAGGGGTTTCGGAGAGACCCAGTACTTC